Listed here are 24 T cell receptor beta chains from one sample, sequenced in a study of cytomegalovirus exposure and HLA in healthy donors. The PCR ran on 60 Vbeta and 13 Jbeta primers. Profiling relied on immunoSEQ multiplex PCR, and the TCRdb table lists in-frame clones only, not all of them. Among 160,000 or so clones, 80% were seen once, and the ten largest hold 9.5% to 10%. The specimen sequenced was PBMCs. These receptors were taken from a man between 18 and 29 years old in good health and CMV-seropositive.

The rearrangement joins TRBV6-1 to TRBJ1-1; the match to TRBD1 covers 8 bases. The CDR3 runs 13 residues. J was trimmed by 4 bases and V by 6 bases; bases with no gene match: 4. The germline gives CDR1 MNHNS, CDR2 SASEGT. The CDR3 coding sequence is TGTGCCAGCAGAAGACAGGGGACCACTGAAGCTTTCTTT. Translated: CASRRQGTTEAFF.

The chain employs TRBV19 and TRBJ1-3; D uncertain. Germline V gives CDR1 LNHDA, CDR2 SQIVND (reference sequence). The CDR3 is 16 amino acids. V lost 0 bases and J 2 bases, leaving 11 bases between the germline ends. CDR3 nucleotide sequence: TGTGCCAGTAGTATAGAGGGCCCGTGGACTGGAAACACCATATATTTT. Translated: CASSIEGPWTGNTIYF. The complete variable domain, with remaining parts taken from reference TRBV19 and TRBJ1-3, reads DGGITQSPKYLFRKEGQNVTLSCEQNLNHDAMYWYRQDPGQGLRLIYYSQIVNDFQKGDIAEGYSVSREKKESFPLTVTSAQKNPTAFYLCASSIEGPWTGNTIYFGEGSWLTVV.

This clone was recorded a few times. The genes are TRBV5-4 and TRBJ2-2; D might be TRBD2 (6 bases). This CDR3 contains 16 residues. Trimming cost V 4 bases and J 1 base, with 14 bases left between them. From germline, CDR1 is SGHNT and CDR2 YYREEE (reference sequence). This chain's CDR3 is CASSPTSGRNTGELFF. CDR3 DNA: TGTGCCAGCAGCCCGACTAGTGGCAGGAACACCGGGGAGCTGTTTTTT.

The rearrangement links TRBV19 to TRBJ2-3; D is uncertain. This CDR3 comprises 17 residues. V was pared by 6 bases and J by 2 bases, with 21 bases between. CDR1 LNHDA and CDR2 SQIVND come from the germline V gene (reference sequence). This chain's CDR3 is CASRSQFGVENTDTQYF. In DNA form, the CDR3 reads TGTGCCAGTAGATCCCAGTTCGGAGTTGAAAACACAGATACGCAGTATTTT.

The chain links TRBV11-2 to TRBJ1-2; no clear D gene. The CDR3 covers 15 residues. Trimming took 1 base from V and 3 from J, leaving 12 bases between them. Germline V gene sequence: CDR1 SGHAT, CDR2 FQNNGV. The CDR3 bases are TGTGCCAGCAGCTTAGTGCGTACAGTACACTATGGCTACACCTTC. Protein sequence: CASSLVRTVHYGYTF.

This clone was observed a single time. The rearrangement uses TRBV28 and TRBJ1-1; D ambiguous. The CDR3 contains 14 residues. With 1 base removed from V and 4 bases from J, the gap between germline ends came to 10 bases. The germline gives CDR1 MDHEN, CDR2 SYDVKM. In nucleotides, the CDR3 is TGTGCCAGCAGTTTATACTCCTCCACCACTGAAGCTTTCTTT. The encoded protein is CASSLYSSTTEAFF.

This clone was recorded a few times. The rearrangement links TRBV6-5 to TRBJ2-7; 11 bases are shared with TRBD2. The CDR3 is made up of 14 amino acids. Germline assignment: CDR1 MNHEY and CDR2 SVGAGI. Trimming removed 6 bases from V and 4 bases from J; junction bases left unmatched: 5. CDR3 nucleotides: TGTGCCAGCAGGCCGGGACTAGCGGTTTACGAGCAGTACTTC. It translates to CASRPGLAVYEQYF.

The chain employs TRBV9 and TRBJ1-1; TRBD1 aligns across 9 bases. J gave up 1 base and V 4 bases, and 8 bases lay outside the gene matches. Germline CDR1 SGDLS, CDR2 YYNGEE. This CDR3 region has 16 residues. As DNA, the CDR3 is TGTGCCAGCAGCAGACGGACAGGGGCGGGGAACACTGAAGCTTTCTTT. Amino acid sequence: CASSRRTGAGNTEAFF.

This clone was observed once. This chain joins TRBV27 and TRBJ2-7; TRBD2 might be the D (6 bases). The germline V and J ends were trimmed by 5 bases and 3 bases, with 14 bases remaining between them. Germline V lookup: CDR1 MNHEY, CDR2 SMNVEV (reference sequence). This CDR3 is 14 amino acids long. The CDR3 region is CASSPWGDLYEQYF. CDR3 in DNA: TGTGCCAGCAGTCCCTGGGGGGACCTCTACGAGCAGTACTTC.

This clone was detected once. The CDR3: CASSSKQGANYGYTF. CDR3 sequence (DNA): TGCGCCAGCAGCTCGAAACAGGGAGCTAACTATGGCTACACCTTC. V gene TRBV5-1 combines with J gene TRBJ1-2; D is perhaps TRBD1 (6 bases). Germline CDR1 is SGHRS and CDR2 is YFSETQ. The germline V and J ends were trimmed by 3 bases and 0 bases, with 12 bases remaining between them. CDR3 length: 15 residues.

This clone has just a few counts. Other DNA sequences in the same sample also yield this CDR3. CDR3 nucleotide sequence: TGCAGTGCTAGACAGGAGACCCAGTACTTC. Amino acid sequence: CSARQETQYF. This chain uses TRBV20-1 with TRBJ2-5, with D hard to call. CDR3 length: 10 residues. The germline V gene has CDR1 DFQATT and CDR2 SNEGSKA (reference sequence). Trimming took off 2 bases at V and 5 bases at J, with 3 bases between the two ends.

This chain joins TRBV10-1 and TRBJ2-3; D remains ambiguous. Germline CDR1 and CDR2: WNHNN and SYGVQD (reference sequence). V lost 0 bases to trimming and J lost 2 bases, with 6 bases between them. This CDR3 has 14 residues. The CDR3: CASSESRITDTQYF. As DNA, the CDR3 is TGCGCCAGCAGTGAGTCGCGGATCACAGATACGCAGTATTTT.

V and J are TRBV6-5 and TRBJ2-7; the D is unclear. The CDR3 is 15 residues long. V lost 2 bases and J 0 bases, leaving 11 bases between the germline ends. Per the germline V gene, CDR1 is MNHEY and CDR2 is SVGAGI. The CDR3 DNA is TGTGCCAGCAGTTACCGTGCCAAGAGCTCCTACGAGCAGTACTTC. This encodes CASSYRAKSSYEQYF.

Regarding this clone: Other DNA sequences in the sample encode the same CDR3. The J gene is TRBJ2-3, the V gene TRBV4-1, with D possibly TRBD2 on 7 matching bases. Germline CDR1 and CDR2: MGHRA and YSYEKL. CDR3 length: 17 residues. V gave up 3 bases and J gave up 6 bases, with 22 bases separating them. Here the CDR3 reads CASSQRLVGGPGDTQYF. CDR3 nucleotide sequence: TGCGCCAGCAGCCAGAGACTAGTGGGGGGGCCGGGGGATACGCAGTATTTT.

The chain employs TRBV4-1 and TRBJ1-5; D call uncertain. Germline loops: CDR1 MGHRA, CDR2 YSYEKL. V dropped 1 base and J dropped 6 bases, with 7 bases sitting between them. CDR3 size: 13 residues. The CDR3 DNA follows: TGCGCCAGCAGCCAAGTCTCGAGTCAGCCCCAGCATTTT. Its protein product is CASSQVSSQPQHF.

The chain couples TRBV7-2 to TRBJ2-3; TRBD1 matches 10 bases. Germline CDR1 reads SGHTA; CDR2 reads FQGNSA. The CDR3 is 16 amino acids. Losses at the gene ends were 1 base for V and 5 bases for J; bases not matched to a gene: 6. In nucleotides, the CDR3 is TGTGCCAGCAGCTTAGTAGGGACAGGGGCCCGAGATACGCAGTATTTT. This translates into CASSLVGTGARDTQYF.

This rearrangement joins TRBV7-9 to TRBJ1-4, with 11 bases lining up with TRBD1. V was clipped by 5 bases and J by 9 bases; unmatched bases: 11. The V gene's germline CDR1 is SEHNR and CDR2 FQNEAQ (reference sequence). The length of the CDR3 is 16 residues. For the CDR3, the DNA is TGTGCCAGCAGCCAACAACCCGGGACAGGGGGTCAAAAACTGTTTTTT. As protein: CASSQQPGTGGQKLFF.

The genes are TRBV6-6 and TRBJ1-2; maybe TRBD1 (6 bases). Looked up from germline, CDR1 is MNHNY and CDR2 is SVGAGI (reference sequence). V lost 7 bases to trimming and J lost 4 bases, with 13 bases between them. This CDR3 comprises 13 residues. This CDR3 is CASTSQGSYGYTF. In nucleotides, the CDR3 is TGTGCCAGCACTTCACAGGGTAGCTATGGCTACACCTTC.

This chain joins TRBV29-1 and TRBJ2-1; 9 positions match TRBD2. The V gene end was trimmed by 1 base and the J gene end by 9 bases; junction bases not matched to a gene: 7. This CDR3 is built from 14 residues. Germline CDR1 is SQVTM and CDR2 is ANQGSEA. CDR3 DNA: TGCAGCGTTGAAGGTAGCGGGAGTACACCTGAGCAGTTCTTC. It specifies CSVEGSGSTPEQFF.

V and J are TRBV4-2 and TRBJ2-3; D is undetermined. V was cut by 1 base and J by 4 bases, with 12 bases left in between. Germline assignment: CDR1 LGHNA and CDR2 YNFKEQ. This CDR3 is built from 15 residues. In DNA, the CDR3 is TGTGCCAGCAGCCAAGTTTATGAAGCACCAGATACGCAGTATTTT. This gives the protein CASSQVYEAPDTQYF.

The genes are TRBV7-8 and TRBJ1-5, with 7 bases that match TRBD1. Germline assignment: CDR1 SGHVS and CDR2 FQNEAQ. This CDR3 comprises 19 residues. V lost 4 bases and J lost 0; bases outside the gene matches: 15. For the CDR3, the DNA is TGTGCCAGCAGCTCAGATCCGGAACAGGGGACACATAGCAATCAGCCCCAGCATTTT. Residues: CASSSDPEQGTHSNQPQHF. The whole variable domain, remainder taken from reference TRBV7-8 and TRBJ1-5, is GAGVSQSPRYKVAKRGQDVALRCDPISGHVSLFWYQQALGQGPEFLTYFQNEAQLDKSGLPSDRFFAERPEGSVSTLKIQRTQQEDSAVYLCASSSDPEQGTHSNQPQHFGDGTRLSIL.

J is TRBJ2-5 and V is TRBV7-2, with D possibly matching TRBD2 (6 bases). Germline V gene data show CDR1 as SGHTA and CDR2 as FQGNSA. The CDR3 is made up of 16 amino acids. Trimming stripped 0 bases from V and 1 base from J, with 12 bases between. The CDR3 loop reads CASSLARDSTQETQYF. The CDR3 nucleotides are TGTGCCAGCAGCTTAGCAAGGGACTCCACCCAAGAGACCCAGTACTTC. The full variable domain, its missing parts supplied by reference TRBV7-2 and TRBJ2-5, is GAGVSQSPSNKVTEKGKDVELRCDPISGHTALYWYRQSLGQGLEFLIYFQGNSAPDKSGLPSDRFSAERTGGSVSTLTIQRTQQEDSAVYLCASSLARDSTQETQYFGPGTRLLVL.

The chain carries TRBV7-2 and TRBJ1-3; no clear D. The V end was cut by 1 base, the J end by 0 bases, with 7 bases between. Germline CDR1 reads SGHTA; CDR2 reads FQGNSA. The CDR3 consists of 15 residues. CDR3 in DNA: TGTGCCAGCAGCTTAGACGGGGTCTCTGGAAACACCATATATTTT. Its protein is CASSLDGVSGNTIYF.

As DNA, the CDR3 is TGTGCCAGCAGCTTAGAGAGTAGCGGGAGTGGGGGCAAAAACATTCAGTACTTC. It translates to CASSLESSGSGGKNIQYF. This chain joins TRBV11-3 and TRBJ2-4, with 9 bases matching TRBD2. The V gene's germline CDR1 is SGHNT and CDR2 YENEEA. This CDR3 is 18 amino acids long. The junction had 9 bases not matched to a gene; V was cut back by 0 bases and J by 3 bases.